Sequencing of this T cell receptor beta chain was carried out in a study of identical twins. This clonotype was counted a few times. TCRdb re-derived calls from the 5' RACE reads in MiXCR, one entry per CDR3 protein. This repertoire shows about 720,000 distinct CDR3 sequences, 15% to 20% found once; its top ten account for about an eighth. CDR1 is ENHRY and CDR2 is SYGVKD in the germline V gene. Trimming pared 7 bases from V and 5 bases from J, leaving 11 bases between. The CDR3 extends over 12 amino acids. The same data also went into a second study, on T cells expressing NK-cell markers. That study reports: An anti-gamma-delta TCR antibody restricted sorting to alpha-beta TCR T cells in several experiments.

This receptor was obtained from a woman in her late teens or twenties in good health. The chain links TRBV10-3 to TRBJ2-5; TRBD1 might be the D (5 bases). Sequenced input: PBMCs. The CDR3 DNA sequence: TGTGCCATCAAAGGGGTCCGGGAGACCCAGTACTTC. This codes for CAIKGVRETQYF.